Here is one T cell receptor beta chain with its context. This sample was included in a study of T cells after yellow fever vaccination. Each CDR3 protein gets one entry after TCRdb re-called the 5' RACE reads with MiXCR. This table holds about 310,000 distinct CDR3 sequences, 3.6% found once. The length of the CDR3 is 12 residues. Between the trimmed V and J ends, which lost 8 bases and 2 bases, there was a span of 8 bases. The TCR originated in a man aged 18-30 years who received the YFV17D yellow fever vaccine. Here the sequenced sample was PBMCs, taken on the day of the yellow fever booster vaccination. The chain joins TRBV12-3 or TRBV12-4 to TRBJ2-3; D is possibly TRBD1 (6 bases). CDR3 coding DNA: TGTGCCAGCCAGGGGCTCACAGATACGCAGTATTTT. Encoded protein: CASQGLTDTQYF.